One sample yielded the 23 T cell receptor beta chains listed below, sequenced in a study of identical twins. MiXCR was run by TCRdb on the 5' RACE reads, yielding one entry per CDR3 protein. There are around 220,000 distinct CDR3 sequences in the sample; roughly a tenth occur only once, and less than 12% lies in the top ten. Source material: memory T cells sorted from blood. The receptor source for this set is a man aged 50 to 59 in good health.

V is TRBV12-3 or TRBV12-4 and J is TRBJ2-1, with 13 nucleotides matching TRBD2. The CDR3 runs to 16 residues. J gave up 5 bases and V 4 bases, and 5 bases lay outside the gene matches. The CDR3 nucleotides are TGTGCCAGCAGTTCAGGGACTAGCGGGATGGACAATGAGCAGTTCTTC. Its translation is CASSSGTSGMDNEQFF.

V gene TRBV7-8 combines with J gene TRBJ2-1; 11 bases fit TRBD2. Germline CDR1 and CDR2: SGHVS and FQNEAQ. With 5 bases clipped from V and 4 bases from J, the junction kept 4 bases outside the gene matches. The CDR3 extends over 15 amino acids. Written as DNA, the CDR3 is TGTGCCAGCAGCCAGACTAGCGGGATATACAATGAGCAGTTCTTC. Its protein product is CASSQTSGIYNEQFF.

This clonotype appeared many times. The chain joins TRBV12-3 or TRBV12-4 to TRBJ2-7, with TRBD1 matching 10 bases. The CDR3 totals 14 residues. J was trimmed by 7 bases and V by 5 bases; bases with no gene match: 8. The CDR3, as DNA: TGTGCCAGCAGTACCACCGGGACAGGGGTTGAGCAGTACTTC. As protein: CASSTTGTGVEQYF.

The genes are TRBV4-3 and TRBJ1-1; D is uncertain. Deletions cut 1 base from V and 4 bases from J, with 10 bases between. The CDR3 has 14 amino acids. The germline V gene encodes CDR1 LGHNA and CDR2 YSLEER. The chain's CDR3 is CASSQVSWGTEAFF. The CDR3 bases are TGCGCCAGCAGCCAAGTCAGTTGGGGCACTGAAGCTTTCTTT.

This clonotype was counted between two and nine times. The V and J genes are TRBV10-3 and TRBJ1-1, with 8 bases identical to TRBD1. CDR1 and CDR2 from the germline V gene are ENHRY and SYGVKD. With V trimmed by 6 bases and J by 3 bases, 3 bases remained unmatched. This CDR3 contains 13 residues. CDR3 DNA sequence: TGTGCCATCAGCCGACAGGGGTACACTGAAGCTTTCTTT. It is translated as CAISRQGYTEAFF.

This clonotype came up a few times. J is TRBJ2-1 and V is TRBV11-2; 14 bases are a match to TRBD2. The germline V gene has CDR1 SGHAT and CDR2 FQNNGV. The V and J ends lost 3 bases and 7 bases, in that order; junction bases with no gene match: 8. This CDR3 has 17 residues. Written as DNA, the CDR3 is TGTGCCAGCAGCTTGGATGGGACTAGCGGGAGTAGGAATGAGCAGTTCTTC. Its translation: CASSLDGTSGSRNEQFF. Full variable domain (outside the CDR3, taken from reference TRBV11-2 and TRBJ2-1): EAGVAQSPRYKIIEKRQSVAFWCNPISGHATLYWYQQILGQGPKLLIQFQNNGVVDDSQLPKDRFSAERLKGVDSTLKIQPAKLEDSAVYLCASSLDGTSGSRNEQFFGPGTRLTVL.

This chain joins TRBV6-2 or TRBV6-3 and TRBJ2-1; 8 bases are a match to TRBD1. Germline trimming cut 2 bases from V and 5 bases from J; bases unmatched to any gene: 8. This CDR3 comprises 16 residues. Per germline, CDR1 MNHEY and CDR2 SVGEGT. The CDR3 loop reads CASSYNPGGFDNEQFF. The DNA of the CDR3 is TGTGCCAGCAGTTACAATCCAGGGGGCTTCGACAATGAGCAGTTCTTC.

This clonotype was found once. The rearrangement links TRBV10-3 to TRBJ2-3; 8 positions match TRBD2. This CDR3 has 18 amino acids. From germline, CDR1 is ENHRY and CDR2 SYGVKD. V lost 0 bases, J lost 4 bases, and 12 bases stayed unmatched. The DNA for the CDR3 is TGTGCCATCAGTGAGTCTATGGCCAGCGGGAGTTTCGCAGATACGCAGTATTTT. It codes for CAISESMASGSFADTQYF.

This clonotype was seen more than once but under ten times. The chain recombines TRBV11-2 with TRBJ2-5; D is perhaps TRBD2 (6 bases). V lost 6 bases, J lost 2 bases, and 16 bases lay in between. Germline loops: CDR1 SGHAT, CDR2 FQNNGV. The CDR3 has 15 amino acids. Here the CDR3 reads CASRPILGGQETQYF. The CDR3 nucleotides read TGTGCCAGCAGGCCCATTTTGGGGGGACAAGAGACCCAGTACTTC.

This clonotype was counted many times. The chain employs TRBV19 and TRBJ2-1; 9 bases are a match to TRBD2. The CDR3 is 16 residues long. Looked up from germline, CDR1 is LNHDA and CDR2 is SQIVND (reference sequence). The J segment lost 9 bases and the V segment lost 0 bases, leaving 9 bases of the junction unmatched. CDR3 region: CASSIDFIAGVGEQFF. In nucleotides, the CDR3 is TGTGCCAGTAGTATAGATTTTATAGCGGGGGTGGGTGAGCAGTTCTTC.

Ten or more counts support this clonotype. V usage is TRBV5-1 and J usage is TRBJ2-3; 7 nucleotides match TRBD2. The trim removed 4 bases at V and 6 bases at J, leaving 2 bases unmatched. The CDR3 contains 12 residues. Germline V gene data show CDR1 as SGHRS and CDR2 as YFSETQ. CDR3 coding DNA: TGCGCCAGCAGCCCAGCGGGGGATACGCAGTATTTT. Protein sequence: CASSPAGDTQYF. Based on the CDR3 plus reference TRBV5-1 and TRBJ2-3, the full variable domain is KAGVTQTPRYLIKTRGQQVTLSCSPISGHRSVSWYQQTPGQGLQFLFEYFSETQRNKGNFPGRFSGRQFSNSRSEMNVSTLELGDSALYLCASSPAGDTQYFGPGTRLTVL.

This clonotype was seen a handful of times. This chain joins TRBV5-1 and TRBJ2-3, with 7 positions matching TRBD2. There are 13 residues in the CDR3. The V segment lost 0 bases and the J segment 10 bases; nucleotides outside the gene matches: 5. The germline V gene has CDR1 SGHRS and CDR2 YFSETQ. The CDR3 sequence: CASSLASGIAQYF. In DNA, the CDR3 is TGCGCCAGCAGCTTGGCGAGCGGGATTGCGCAGTATTTT.

At least ten counts were recorded for this clonotype. This chain joins TRBV5-1 and TRBJ2-1; a weak D match, TRBD1 (8 bases). Germline CDR1 reads SGHRS; CDR2 reads YFSETQ. With 4 bases removed from V and 0 bases from J, the gap between germline ends came to 14 bases. The CDR3 has 16 amino acids. The CDR3 sequence: CASSPQGGSSYNEQFF. CDR3 nucleotide sequence: TGCGCCAGCAGCCCACAGGGGGGGAGCTCCTACAATGAGCAGTTCTTC.

The chain uses TRBV5-1 and TRBJ2-2; 8 bases match TRBD1. Germline loops: CDR1 SGHRS, CDR2 YFSETQ. The CDR3 contains 16 residues. J lost 1 base, V lost 4 bases, and 6 bases had no gene match. The CDR3 DNA follows: TGCGCCAGCAGCCCCCGGACAGGGATGAACACCGGGGAGCTGTTTTTT. Protein product: CASSPRTGMNTGELFF.

This clonotype was seen ten or more times. The V and J genes are TRBV12-3 or TRBV12-4 and TRBJ1-5; D is uncertain. The V gene lost 6 bases and the J gene lost 5 bases, with 11 bases spanning the gap. The CDR3 is made up of 13 amino acids. CDR3 loop: CASSSTWDQPQHF. In nucleotides, the CDR3 is TGTGCCAGCAGCTCTACCTGGGATCAGCCCCAGCATTTT.

The sample holds a few counts of this clonotype. This chain joins TRBV20-1 and TRBJ2-7; tentative D call: TRBD2 (6 bases). V dropped 3 bases and J dropped 7 bases, with 13 bases sitting between them. The CDR3 consists of 12 residues. In germline, CDR1 is DFQATT, CDR2 SNEGSKA (reference sequence). CDR3 sequence: CSASQTSGEQYF. As DNA, the CDR3 is TGCAGTGCTAGCCAGACTAGTGGGGAGCAGTACTTC.

This clonotype was observed many times. This rearrangement joins TRBV11-1 to TRBJ2-1, with D unclear. Germline CDR1 and CDR2: SGHAT and FQDESV (reference sequence). The CDR3 is made up of 14 amino acids. V lost 5 bases and J lost 3, with 11 bases in between. CDR3 in DNA: TGTGCCAGCAGCCGAGGACCGAGCTACAATGAGCAGTTCTTC. This sequence encodes CASSRGPSYNEQFF.

The genes are TRBV30 and TRBJ2-7; 9 bases agree with TRBD2. Germline loops: CDR1 GTSNPN, CDR2 SVGIG (reference sequence). V gave up 8 bases and J gave up 3 bases; unmatched junction bases: 8. CDR3 size: 13 residues. The CDR3 sequence: CAVNSGGVYEQYF. CDR3 coding DNA: TGTGCCGTAAATAGCGGGGGCGTCTACGAGCAGTACTTC.

J is TRBJ2-5 and V is TRBV7-2; D is ambiguous. V was shortened by 1 base and J by 7 bases, with 7 bases between the two germline ends. Germline CDR1 is SGHTA and CDR2 is FQGNSA. This CDR3 contains 12 residues. The CDR3 DNA follows: TGTGCCAGCAGCTTAGATCGGCTGACCCAGTACTTC. Translating it yields CASSLDRLTQYF.

This clonotype was picked up many times. The J gene is TRBJ1-2, the V gene TRBV12-3 or TRBV12-4, with D perhaps TRBD1 (5 bases). The V gene lost 1 base and the J gene lost 8 bases, with 11 bases spanning the gap. The CDR3 sequence is 13 residues long. The CDR3 region has the DNA TGTGCCAGCAGTTTAGAAAAGGGGAGAGGCTACACCTTC. Protein: CASSLEKGRGYTF.

This clonotype came up many times. The chain uses TRBV6-1 and TRBJ1-2, with TRBD1 identical over 8 bases. The germline CDR1 and CDR2 sequences are MNHNS and SASEGT. CDR3 length: 14 residues. Trimming at V came to 6 bases and at J to 7 bases, leaving 10 bases not matched to a gene. The CDR3: CASRHDQGALGYTF. CDR3 nucleotides: TGTGCCAGCAGGCATGATCAGGGGGCTCTTGGCTACACCTTC.

The rearrangement uses TRBV20-1 and TRBJ1-4; a weak D match, TRBD1 (6 bases). CDR3 length: 13 residues. Germline-derived CDR1 and CDR2 are DFQATT and SNEGSKA (reference sequence). V lost 6 bases and J lost 7, with 15 bases in between. CDR3 sequence reads: CSAFPGQSEKLFF. The CDR3, as DNA: TGCAGTGCCTTTCCCGGACAGAGTGAAAAACTGTTTTTT.

This clonotype was observed many times. This chain joins TRBV29-1 and TRBJ2-4, with TRBD2 matching over 7 bases. The V gene end was trimmed by 3 bases and the J gene end by 1 base; junction bases not matched to a gene: 6. From germline, CDR1 is SQVTM and CDR2 ANQGSEA. CDR3 length: 15 residues. The CDR3 coding sequence is TGCAGCGTTGATGGATTAGCGGGTGCCAAAAACATTCAGTACTTC. It specifies CSVDGLAGAKNIQYF.